Below, 17 T cell receptor beta chains from the same sample are listed, as sequenced in a study of technical replicates of blood from a handful of donors (TCRdb year 2017). Library method: the immunoSEQ multiplex PCR assay. Entries here come from immuneACCESS through TCRdb and include only in-frame sequences with V and J called. Some clones fail to appear in such tables; in the studies checked, an unresolved V gene covers under half of the shortfall, and the cause of the remainder is unknown. The sample table holds some 80,000 clones, of which 95% to 98% were seen once. The ten biggest clones cover approximately 0.3% of the sample. What was sequenced was T cells isolated from PBMCs. The receptor set was obtained from a human donor in good health.

The chain has TRBV5-4 and TRBJ2-1; perhaps TRBD1 as D (6 bases). The germline V gene has CDR1 SGHNT and CDR2 YYREEE (reference sequence). V was shortened by 0 bases and J by 0 bases, with 7 bases between the two germline ends. There are 15 residues in the CDR3. The CDR3 reads CASSLEGVSYNEQFF. In nucleotides, the CDR3 is TGTGCCAGCAGCTTGGAGGGGGTCTCCTACAATGAGCAGTTCTTC.

The gene calls are TRBV5-3 and TRBJ2-7; D gene unclear. TRBV5-3 is noted as an ORF with a role that remains uncertain. The CDR3 has 13 amino acids. V lost 4 bases to trimming and J lost 0 bases, with 8 bases between them. CDR3 amino acids: CARSPQFSYEQYF. As DNA, the CDR3 is TGTGCCAGAAGCCCCCAGTTCTCCTACGAGCAGTACTTC.

V is TRBV4-1 and J is TRBJ1-5, with unresolved D. V was pared by 1 base and J by 4 bases, with 5 bases between. CDR1 is MGHRA, CDR2 YSYEKL, per germline. CDR3 length: 13 residues. The CDR3 protein is CASSQVINQPQHF. The CDR3 DNA is TGCGCCAGCAGCCAAGTAATAAATCAGCCCCAGCATTTT.

The rearrangement links TRBV28 to TRBJ2-5; 7 bases line up with TRBD2. Germline loops: CDR1 MDHEN, CDR2 SYDVKM. The junction had 10 bases not matched to a gene; V was cut back by 8 bases and J by 4 bases. This CDR3 contains 14 residues. CDR3 protein: CASVVGGYRETQYF. The DNA of the CDR3 is TGTGCCAGCGTTGTCGGGGGGTACAGAGAGACCCAGTACTTC.

The chain carries TRBV7-2 and TRBJ1-2; D might be TRBD1 (5 bases). V lost 3 bases to trimming and J lost 4 bases, with 12 bases between them. This CDR3 has 14 amino acids. Germline values: CDR1 SGHTA, CDR2 FQGNSA. The CDR3 reads CASSFPGHSYGYTF. DNA for the CDR3: TGTGCCAGCAGCTTCCCCGGACATTCCTATGGCTACACCTTC.

This chain uses TRBV5-4 with TRBJ2-5, with TRBD2 identical over 10 bases. Germline V gene data show CDR1 as SGHNT and CDR2 as YYREEE (reference sequence). The CDR3 sequence is 14 residues long. J lost 3 bases, V lost 5 bases, and 4 bases had no gene match. DNA for the CDR3: TGTGCCAGCAGTGATACTAGCGGGAAAGAGACCCAGTACTTC. Residues: CASSDTSGKETQYF.

V is TRBV18 and J is TRBJ2-7; 15 bases line up with TRBD2. Germline CDR1 KGHSH, CDR2 LQKENI. V dropped 4 bases and J dropped 0; count of bases not matched to a gene: 10. This CDR3 has 19 amino acids. CDR3 bases: TGTGCCAGCTCACAGGGAGCCGGGACTAGCGGGAGGTCCTCCTACGAGCAGTACTTC. Amino acids: CASSQGAGTSGRSSYEQYF. Full variable domain (outside the CDR3, taken from reference TRBV18 and TRBJ2-7): NAGVMQNPRHLVRRRGQEARLRCSPMKGHSHVYWYRQLPEEGLKFMVYLQKENIIDESGMPKERFSAEFPKEGPSILRIQQVVRGDSAAYFCASSQGAGTSGRSSYEQYFGPGTRLTVT.

The CDR3 DNA is TGTGCCAGCAGCTTATTAGGGACACCGGGAAACACCATATATTTT. It yields the protein CASSLLGTPGNTIYF. V gene TRBV7-9 combines with J gene TRBJ1-3; D may be TRBD1 (6 bases). Deletions cut 2 bases from V and 4 bases from J, with 12 bases between. Germline CDR1 is SEHNR and CDR2 is FQNEAQ (reference sequence). CDR3 length equals 15 residues.

The chain carries TRBV27 and TRBJ2-2, with D maybe TRBD2 (6 bases). Per germline, CDR1 MNHEY and CDR2 SMNVEV (reference sequence). V was trimmed by 2 bases and J by 1 base, leaving 8 bases between them. This CDR3 has 15 amino acids. The CDR3 sequence: CASSLNGRNTGELFF. The CDR3 region has the DNA TGTGCCAGCAGTTTAAACGGGAGGAACACCGGGGAGCTGTTTTTT.

J is TRBJ2-7 and V is TRBV28; D perhaps matches TRBD1 (5 bases). The CDR3 length is 14 residues. CDR1 is MDHEN, CDR2 SYDVKM, per germline. Trimming removed 5 bases at V and 6 bases at J, with 17 bases between. The DNA of the CDR3 is TGTGCCAGCAGTGCCGGCAGGGAAGTCCCCGAGCAGTACTTC. Translation: CASSAGREVPEQYF.

The J gene is TRBJ1-1, the V gene TRBV5-8, with D perhaps matching TRBD1 (6 bases). The CDR3 covers 17 residues. V dropped 2 bases and J dropped 0 bases, with 17 bases sitting between them. CDR1 and CDR2 from the germline V gene are SGHTS and YDEGEE. The CDR3 bases are TGTGCCAGCAGCTTTCTAATGCAACAGGGAATGAACACTGAAGCTTTCTTT. It specifies CASSFLMQQGMNTEAFF.

The genes are TRBV7-2 and TRBJ1-5; a weak D match, TRBD1 (6 bases). Trimming stripped 3 bases from V and 5 bases from J, with 14 bases between. This CDR3 has 15 amino acids. In germline, CDR1 is SGHTA, CDR2 FQGNSA. In nucleotides, the CDR3 is TGTGCCAGCAGCTTGGACGCGGGGGCTTATCAGCCCCAGCATTTT. Amino acid sequence: CASSLDAGAYQPQHF.

This clone was counted a single time. The chain is built from TRBV4-1 and TRBJ2-1, with D possibly matching TRBD1 (5 bases). V was shortened by 3 bases and J by 4 bases, with 13 bases between the two germline ends. Germline assignment: CDR1 MGHRA and CDR2 YSYEKL. This CDR3 is built from 15 residues. The CDR3 bases are TGCGCCAGCAGCCACCAGGGATTGAGGTACAATGAGCAGTTCTTC. Translated, it gives CASSHQGLRYNEQFF.

The rearrangement joins TRBV18 to TRBJ2-7; maybe TRBD1 (5 bases). The germline V gene encodes CDR1 KGHSH and CDR2 LQKENI. The CDR3 has 14 residues. V shed 0 bases and J shed 3 bases, with 9 bases lying between them. The CDR3 nucleotides are TGTGCCAGCTCACCACCGGCAGGGAACTACGAGCAGTACTTC. It is translated as CASSPPAGNYEQYF.

J is TRBJ1-1 and V is TRBV29-1; D is perhaps TRBD1 (5 bases). V was trimmed by 8 bases and J by 9 bases, leaving 16 bases between them. This CDR3 has 11 residues. Germline CDR1 and CDR2: SQVTM and ANQGSEA. CDR3 in amino acids: CSNGGIEKAFF. The CDR3 DNA is TGCAGCAACGGGGGAATTGAGAAAGCTTTCTTT.

This chain connects TRBV7-9 to TRBJ2-1; 11 nucleotides agree with TRBD2. Trimming removed 5 bases from V and 6 bases from J; junction bases left unmatched: 6. CDR1 is SEHNR and CDR2 is FQNEAQ in the germline V gene (reference sequence). The CDR3 is 15 amino acids. The CDR3 sequence: CASSGSGRAINEQFF. CDR3 DNA sequence: TGTGCCAGCAGCGGTAGCGGGAGGGCCATCAATGAGCAGTTCTTC.

The chain is built from TRBV2 and TRBJ2-5, with 10 positions matching TRBD2. After removal of 8 bases from V and 5 bases from J, the junction contained 11 bases not matched to a gene. The length of the CDR3 is 15 residues. Per germline, CDR1 SNHLY and CDR2 FYNNEI. CDR3 in amino acids: CASRKSASGSETQYF. The CDR3 DNA sequence: TGTGCCAGCCGAAAGTCTGCTAGCGGGAGCGAGACCCAGTACTTC. The variable domain in full, with the rest retrieved from reference TRBV2 and TRBJ2-5, is EPEVTQTPSHQVTQMGQEVILRCVPISNHLYFYWYRQILGQKVEFLVSFYNNEISEKSEIFDDQFSVERPDGSNFTLKIRSTKLEDSAMYFCASRKSASGSETQYFGPGTRLLVL.